This entry describes one T cell receptor beta chain. A read error may produce the germline difference seen at one junction end. The same CDR3 arises from other DNA sequences in this sample as well. The record originates from a study of blood T cell repertoires in COVID-19. Germline V lookup: CDR1 SGHRS, CDR2 YFSETQ. The length of the CDR3 is 15 residues. TCRdb's table, derived via immunoSEQ multiplex PCR, lists solely in-frame clones and lacks some. Of around 92,000 clones listed, 86% were seen once; the top ten hold under 30%. V gene TRBV5-1 combines with J gene TRBJ2-1; 8 nucleotides line up with TRBD2. The clonotype comes from a human donor in a cohort sampled during active COVID-19. Sequenced: peripheral blood. The CDR3 nucleotides read TGCGCCAGTAGCTTAGGCGGGGGGCCGTGGAATGAGCAGTTCTTC. The encoded protein is CASSLGGGPWNEQFF.